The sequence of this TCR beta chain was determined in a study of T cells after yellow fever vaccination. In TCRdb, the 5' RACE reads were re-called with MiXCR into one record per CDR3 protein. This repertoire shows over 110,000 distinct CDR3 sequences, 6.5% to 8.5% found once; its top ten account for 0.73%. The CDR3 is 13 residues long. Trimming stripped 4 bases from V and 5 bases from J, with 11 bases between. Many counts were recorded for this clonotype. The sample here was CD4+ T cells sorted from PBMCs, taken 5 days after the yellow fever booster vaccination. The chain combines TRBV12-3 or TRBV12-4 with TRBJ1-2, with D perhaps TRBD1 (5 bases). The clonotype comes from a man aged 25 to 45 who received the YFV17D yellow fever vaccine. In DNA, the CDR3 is TGTGCCAGCAGTTCGACAGCCACTTATGGCTACACCTTC. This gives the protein CASSSTATYGYTF.